This T cell receptor (beta chain) was identified in a study of OX40 agonist ivuxolimab in advanced cancers. About the study: Patients assigned to dose escalation were diagnosed with hepatocellular carcinoma, melanoma, renal cell or head and neck cancer.

TCRdb's copy holds only in-frame clones and misses some; the assay was immunoSEQ multiplex PCR. The sample comprises about 80,000 clones, more than 75% of which are singletons, and around 0.5% rests with the top ten. CDR1 and CDR2 (germline): MNHNS, SASEGT. The CDR3 length is 15 residues. V was shortened by 2 bases and J by 2 bases, with 12 bases between the two germline ends. The cohort excluded patients with autoimmune disease history or systemic immunosuppression. This clone was observed a handful of times. The specimen comprised CD4+ or CD8+ T cells sorted from blood, sampled in a trial of the OX40 agonist ivuxolimab. The chain employs TRBV6-1 and TRBJ2-5, with D perhaps matching TRBD1 (5 bases). The TCR was taken from an adult with an advanced solid tumor such as melanoma, head and neck, liver or kidney cancer. CDR3 nucleotides: TGTGCCAGCAGTGAAAGGGGCAGAGAACAAGAGACCCAGTACTTC. This codes for CASSERGREQETQYF.